The clone carrying this T cell receptor beta chain was counted a few times. Its specificity is unknown. This specimen comes from a study of regulatory T cells in long-lasting Graves disease. General study findings and limits: The persistent group shared 2,741 public clonotypes, more than the approximately 890 shared by new patients.

Through Arm-PCR of CDR3 regions and iRepertoire HTBI primers, TCR beta libraries were built. TCRdb reprocessed the multiplex PCR reads with MiXCR, giving one entry per CDR3 protein. Of just over 600,000 distinct CDR3 sequences in the sample, 15% to 20% were seen once. Time point here: newly diagnosed GD, antithyroid drugs for less than 3 months. PBMC RNA was the source of the TCR library. The CDR3 has 17 residues. Germline CDR1 reads SGHTA; CDR2 reads FQGNSA. Trimming left V 3 bases short and J 1 base short, with 19 bases between. These data also featured in a second study, about T cells in Graves' hyperthyroidism and ophthalmopathy. From that paper: Diagnosing involved the use of clinical symptoms, serum thyroxine and TRAb, thyroid ultrasound and orbital computed tomography.

The TCR was taken from a woman aged 25 to 39 with Graves disease. Sequencing was performed on peripheral blood mononuclear cells (PBMCs), taken at new diagnosis, from a patient treated with antithyroid drugs. The chain joins TRBV7-2 to TRBJ2-7; no definite D call. DNA of the CDR3: TGTGCCAGCAGCTTCCCCAAAGCAGGCATCCTTTCCTACGAGCAGTACTTC. It encodes CASSFPKAGILSYEQYF. Supplemented by reference TRBV7-2 and TRBJ2-7, the full variable domain reads GAGVSQSPSNKVTEKGKDVELRCDPISGHTALYWYRQSLGQGLEFLIYFQGNSAPDKSGLPSDRFSAERTGGSVSTLTIQRTQQEDSAVYLCASSFPKAGILSYEQYFGPGTRLTVT.